This TCR beta chain was captured in a study of T cell repertoires in cytomegalovirus infection. For the study at large: Public TCR beta signatures marked donors with CMV infection and the matching HLA.

MiXCR, run by TCRdb on the reads, gives a single entry per CDR3 protein. The sample has a few hundred thousand distinct CDR3 sequences, over 35% seen once. This clonotype appeared a few times. The antigen is unknown. The CDR3 length is 13 residues. The V gene lost 4 bases and the J gene lost 2 bases, with 8 bases spanning the gap. CDR1 is LGHNA, CDR2 YNFKEQ, per germline. This sequence joins TRBV4-2 and TRBJ2-5; D unresolved. The sequencing here drew on cultured PBMCs, taken from culture after CMV antigen stimulation. The sequence came from a human donor in good health (CMV status not recorded). Some clones in this sample may be carry-over from other donors' samples. CDR3 region: CASSPVNQETQYF. The CDR3 nucleotides are TGTGCCAGCAGCCCTGTTAATCAAGAGACCCAGTACTTC.